This TCR beta chain is from a study of molecular identifiers for immune sequencing clone quantification. The CDR3 extends over 14 amino acids. V was shortened by 5 bases and J by 7 bases, with 15 bases between the two germline ends. This clonotype showed up many times. Listed TCR primers, together with previously described methods, were used for the bulk TCR libraries. Each CDR3 protein is one row after TCRdb ran MiXCR on the PCR reads. Of 400,000 to 600,000 distinct CDR3 sequences in the sample, around 23% were seen once. The gene calls are TRBV12-3 or TRBV12-4 and TRBJ1-5; possibly TRBD1 for D (5 bases). Material for sequencing was naive CD8+ T cells from blood, with Jurkat cell RNA spiked in. Subset reported: FACS-sorted CD8+CD4-CCR7+CD45RA+ naive T cells. The clonotype originates from a human donor in good health. Some libraries in this study had Jurkat cell RNA spiked in. The CDR3 DNA follows: TGTGCCAGCAGTCGTCAGGATCAGGGCCAGCCCCAGCATTTT. This gives the protein CASSRQDQGQPQHF.